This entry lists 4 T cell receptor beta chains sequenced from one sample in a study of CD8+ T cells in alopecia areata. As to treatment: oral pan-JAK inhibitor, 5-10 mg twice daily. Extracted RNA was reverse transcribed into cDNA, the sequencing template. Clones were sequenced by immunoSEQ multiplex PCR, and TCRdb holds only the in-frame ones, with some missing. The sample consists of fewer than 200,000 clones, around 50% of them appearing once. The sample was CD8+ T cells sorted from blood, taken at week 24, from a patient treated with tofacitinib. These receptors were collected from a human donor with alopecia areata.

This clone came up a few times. Here the CDR3 DNA reads TGTGCCAGCAGCTCCCCCGGGACAGGGGTCTACGAGCAGTACTTC. This codes for CASSSPGTGVYEQYF. The V and J genes are TRBV7-9 and TRBJ2-7, with 10 bases identical to TRBD1. Germline CDR1 reads SEHNR; CDR2 reads FQNEAQ (reference sequence). The trim removed 4 bases at V and 3 bases at J, leaving 6 bases unmatched. The CDR3 has 15 amino acids.

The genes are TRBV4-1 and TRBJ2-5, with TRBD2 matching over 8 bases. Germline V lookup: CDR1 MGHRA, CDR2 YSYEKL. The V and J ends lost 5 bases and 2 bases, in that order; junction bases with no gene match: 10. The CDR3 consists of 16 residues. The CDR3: CASSSRLATAQETQYF. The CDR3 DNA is TGCGCCAGCAGCTCAAGACTAGCGACGGCACAAGAGACCCAGTACTTC.

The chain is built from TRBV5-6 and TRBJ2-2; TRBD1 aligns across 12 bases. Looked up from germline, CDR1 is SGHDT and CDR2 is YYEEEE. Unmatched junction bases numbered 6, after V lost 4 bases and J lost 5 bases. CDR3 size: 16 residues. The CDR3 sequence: CASSIWDRGRTGELFF. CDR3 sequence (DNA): TGTGCCAGCAGCATCTGGGACAGGGGGCGGACCGGGGAGCTGTTTTTT.

The chain's CDR3 is CAWSVRSDTQYF. The CDR3, as DNA: TGTGCCTGGAGTGTACGGTCCGATACGCAGTATTTT. The rearrangement uses TRBV30 and TRBJ2-3; no definite D call. Trimming removed 0 bases from V and 6 bases from J, with 7 bases in between. The CDR3 is made up of 12 amino acids. CDR1 and CDR2 from the germline V gene are GTSNPN and SVGIG (reference sequence).